Here is one T cell receptor beta chain with its context. These data come from a study of blood T cell repertoires in COVID-19. Study summary: The cDNA or gDNA used as material had been derived from T cells, B-cell-depleted T cells, or PBMCs.

Generated by immunoSEQ multiplex PCR, the TCRdb table keeps only in-frame clones and is missing some. The table has under 70,000 clones, roughly 90% seen once; the top ten hold approximately 13%. The trim removed 6 bases at V and 4 bases at J, leaving 6 bases unmatched. Germline CDR1 reads WSHSY; CDR2 reads SAAADI. The CDR3 has 14 residues. The rearrangement uses TRBV10-2 and TRBJ2-5; 9 bases agree with TRBD2. The clonotype originates from a man aged 60 to 69 with active COVID-19. Sequencing was carried out using peripheral blood. The CDR3 spells CASRGLAGLETQYF. As DNA, the CDR3 is TGCGCCAGCAGAGGGCTAGCGGGGTTAGAGACCCAGTACTTC.